This entry features one TCR beta chain sequence. The sample is drawn from a study of radiation and T cells in renal cell carcinoma. Looked up from germline, CDR1 is SQVTM and CDR2 is ANQGSEA. Trimming took 0 bases from V and 7 from J; bases not matched to a gene: 18. The CDR3 consists of 18 residues. The method was immunoSEQ multiplex PCR; TCRdb's version includes in-frame clones alone and lacks a portion of them. Of some 140,000 clones listed, 70% to 90% are singletons. Time point indicated: baseline pretreatment blood. Noted treatment: 15 Gy SBRT to primary tumor, nephrectomy 4 weeks later. The chain joins TRBV29-1 to TRBJ1-1; 9 bases fit TRBD1. This specimen consisted of blood, obtained from a patient whose treatment included radiotherapy and nephrectomy. The TCR was taken from a woman aged 45-65 years with renal cell carcinoma. CDR3 residues: CSVEDRGTGTGLAFEAFF. CDR3 DNA sequence: TGCAGCGTTGAAGATCGGGGAACCGGGACAGGGTTGGCATTTGAAGCTTTCTTT.